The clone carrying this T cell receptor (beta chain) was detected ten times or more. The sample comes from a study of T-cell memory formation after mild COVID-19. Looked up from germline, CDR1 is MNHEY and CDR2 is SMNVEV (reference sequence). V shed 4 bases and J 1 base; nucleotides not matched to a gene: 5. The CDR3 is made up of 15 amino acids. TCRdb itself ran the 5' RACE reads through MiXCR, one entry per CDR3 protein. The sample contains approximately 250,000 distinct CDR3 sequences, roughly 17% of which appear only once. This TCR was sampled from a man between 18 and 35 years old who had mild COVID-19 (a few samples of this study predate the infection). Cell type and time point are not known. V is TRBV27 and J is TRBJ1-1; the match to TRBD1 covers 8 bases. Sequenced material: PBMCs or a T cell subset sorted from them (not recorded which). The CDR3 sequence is CASSSGGTGNTEAFF. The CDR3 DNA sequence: TGTGCCAGCAGTTCGGGGGGGACAGGGAACACTGAAGCTTTCTTT.